This entry is about one T cell receptor (beta chain). This entry is derived from a study of blood T cell repertoires in COVID-19. V was cut by 3 bases and J by 4 bases, with 10 bases left in between. Germline V gives CDR1 SQVTM, CDR2 ANQGSEA. CDR3 length: 13 residues. The repertoire was sequenced with immunoSEQ multiplex PCR; TCRdb's copy has only in-frame clones and lacks some. This table holds about 28,000 clones, 88% found once. The chain combines TRBV29-1 with TRBJ2-1; no clear D gene. The sample taken for sequencing was peripheral blood. This receptor was taken from a man between 60 and 75 years old with COVID-19, enrolled during active disease. Written as DNA, the CDR3 is TGCAGCGTTGATGAACCCACTTACAATGAGCAGTTCTTC. It translates to CSVDEPTYNEQFF.